What follows are 26 T cell receptor beta chains derived from one specimen sequenced in a study of shared clonotypes between healthy human individuals. Produced via immunoSEQ multiplex PCR; TCRdb's table is partial and in-frame only. The sample includes millions of clones, roughly 92% seen only once; the top ten take 0.11% to 0.15%. The sequenced material came from naive CD4+ T cells sorted from blood. Subset in this sample: CD45RA+ positively selected. Every receptor here comes from a man between 18 and 29 years old in good health.

This chain uses TRBV7-3 with TRBJ1-1; 8 nucleotides line up with TRBD1. Losses at the gene ends were 6 bases for V and 6 bases for J; bases not matched to a gene: 6. Germline V CDR1 and CDR2: SGHTA, FQGTGA. This CDR3 contains 13 residues. CDR3 protein: CASSFDRGAEAFF. The CDR3 nucleotides are TGTGCCAGCAGTTTCGACAGGGGCGCTGAAGCTTTCTTT.

The chain employs TRBV7-3 and TRBJ2-1; no clear D. The germline V and J ends were trimmed by 0 bases and 5 bases, with 14 bases remaining between them. From germline, CDR1 is SGHTA and CDR2 FQGTGA. There are 16 residues in the CDR3. DNA for the CDR3: TGTGCCAGCAGCTTAACGACTGTTACTGGAGACAATGAGCAGTTCTTC. Protein product: CASSLTTVTGDNEQFF.

The chain links TRBV6-6 to TRBJ2-7, with TRBD1 matching 9 bases. Per germline, CDR1 MNHNY and CDR2 SVGAGI (reference sequence). The CDR3 has 15 residues. The junction had 7 bases not matched to a gene; V was cut back by 6 bases and J by 1 base. In nucleotides, the CDR3 is TGTGCCAGCAGGTACAGGGGGCGAGGGTCCTACGAGCAGTACTTC. Amino acid sequence: CASRYRGRGSYEQYF.

As to this clone: At the DNA level, this CDR3 is encoded by other sequences in the same sample as well. This CDR3 is CASSFRQGQETQYF. The CDR3 region has the DNA TGTGCCAGCAGCTTCCGACAGGGCCAAGAGACCCAGTACTTC. The V gene is TRBV5-6, the J gene TRBJ2-5; 7 bases map to TRBD1. Germline assignment: CDR1 SGHDT and CDR2 YYEEEE. This CDR3 comprises 14 residues. V dropped 2 bases and J dropped 1; count of bases not matched to a gene: 2.

The chain employs TRBV5-4 and TRBJ1-1; 8 positions match TRBD1. The J segment lost 7 bases and the V segment lost 3 bases, leaving 11 bases of the junction unmatched. The germline CDR1 and CDR2 sequences are SGHNT and YYREEE (reference sequence). CDR3 size: 15 residues. The CDR3 nucleotides read TGTGCCAGCAGCTCCCCGCCCGGACAGGGAATTGAAGCTTTCTTT. This encodes CASSSPPGQGIEAFF.

The chain joins TRBV5-1 to TRBJ2-7; D is tentatively TRBD1 or TRBD2 (6 bases each). The germline V gene has CDR1 SGHRS and CDR2 YFSETQ. This CDR3 has 16 amino acids. Deletions cut 0 bases from V and 3 bases from J, with 16 bases between. This CDR3 is CASSLGGGGTYYEQYF. CDR3 nucleotide sequence: TGCGCCAGCAGCTTGGGAGGTGGGGGGACATACTACGAGCAGTACTTC.

The chain joins TRBV7-2 to TRBJ2-2; D possibly uses TRBD1 or TRBD2 (5 bases each). Germline V gene lookup returns CDR1 SGHTA and CDR2 FQGNSA. V lost 4 bases and J lost 4, with 13 bases in between. This CDR3 spans 15 amino acids. CDR3 DNA sequence: TGTGCCAGCAGCTCAGGTGGGGGAGCCACCGGGGAGCTGTTTTTT. This codes for CASSSGGGATGELFF.

The J gene is TRBJ2-3, the V gene TRBV4-1; no firm D call. The V end lost 3 bases, the J end lost 2 bases, and 12 bases lay between the germline ends. This CDR3 has 15 amino acids. Germline V CDR1 and CDR2: MGHRA, YSYEKL. The CDR3, as DNA: TGCGCCAGCAGCCAGGCAGACGGATTCACAGATACGCAGTATTTT. Protein product: CASSQADGFTDTQYF.

This clone was counted once. The chain combines TRBV9 with TRBJ2-1; D gene uncertain. From germline, CDR1 is SGDLS and CDR2 YYNGEE. CDR3 length equals 14 residues. V lost 0 bases, J lost 9 bases, and 13 bases lay in between. The CDR3 sequence: CASSVARDRSEQFF. DNA for the CDR3: TGTGCCAGCAGCGTAGCTCGAGATCGCAGTGAGCAGTTCTTC.

This chain joins TRBV9 and TRBJ2-2; 9 bases agree with TRBD2. Germline V lookup: CDR1 SGDLS, CDR2 YYNGEE. The CDR3 is 19 amino acids. V was clipped by 6 bases and J by 0 bases; unmatched bases: 15. The CDR3 DNA sequence: TGTGCCAGCACCGCTGGGACTAGCCCGAGTGGCGCGAACACCGGGGAGCTGTTTTTT. Encoded protein: CASTAGTSPSGANTGELFF.

The genes are TRBV6-5 and TRBJ2-1; tentative D call: TRBD1 (6 bases). V was cut by 4 bases and J by 8 bases, with 12 bases left in between. Germline values: CDR1 MNHEY, CDR2 SVGAGI. The CDR3 is made up of 13 amino acids. CDR3 region: CASSLLGGHEQFF. In DNA form, the CDR3 reads TGTGCCAGCAGTTTACTTGGGGGCCATGAGCAGTTCTTC.

The chain carries TRBV6-5 and TRBJ2-3; D perhaps matches TRBD2 (7 bases). With 2 bases removed from V and 8 bases from J, the gap between germline ends came to 20 bases. Germline V gene lookup returns CDR1 MNHEY and CDR2 SVGAGI. This CDR3 contains 16 residues. The chain's CDR3 is CASSYGEGGARGTQYF. The CDR3 coding sequence is TGTGCCAGCAGTTACGGGGAGGGGGGGGCTAGAGGTACGCAGTATTTT.

This chain uses TRBV10-2 with TRBJ1-1; the D is unclear. The ends were cut back, 0 bases at V and 5 bases at J, with 7 bases in the middle. This CDR3 has 13 amino acids. CDR1 and CDR2 (germline): WSHSY, SAAADI. The CDR3 reads CASSESDGTEAFF. CDR3 bases: TGCGCCAGCAGTGAGTCGGATGGGACTGAAGCTTTCTTT.

The V gene is TRBV21-1, the J gene TRBJ1-5; the DNA was not compared with TRBD1, the D call given in the table. TRBV21-1 is classified as a pseudogene. This CDR3 contains 21 residues. The CDR3 coding sequence is TGTGCCAGCAGCAAAGCCAAGACAGGGGGCTCTATGAAGGATAGCAATCAGCCCCAGCATTTT. Its protein is CASSKAKTGGSMKDSNQPQHF.

The chain links TRBV5-1 to TRBJ1-4, with D perhaps given as TRBD1 or TRBD2 (5 bases each). The DNA end lines up better with TRBJ2-2; the J call may be wrong. The CDR3 contains 15 residues. Looked up from germline, CDR1 is SGHRS and CDR2 is YFSETQ. This CDR3 reads CASSLVGGTYSELFF. CDR3 DNA: TGCGCCAGCAGCTTGGTTGGGGGTACGTATTCGGAGCTGTTTTTT.

J is TRBJ1-5 and V is TRBV28; D remains unclear. Trimming cost V 5 bases and J 7 bases, with 27 bases left between them. Germline V gene lookup returns CDR1 MDHEN and CDR2 SYDVKM. This CDR3 region has 18 residues. CDR3 amino acids: CASSLPGGHAGFVQPQHF. Here the CDR3 DNA reads TGTGCCAGCAGTCTTCCCGGCGGCCATGCGGGGTTTGTGCAGCCCCAGCATTTT.

This chain joins TRBV21-1 and TRBJ2-5; the D call TRBD1 from the table was never checked on the DNA. TRBV21-1 is flagged as a pseudogene. This CDR3 contains 12 residues. CDR3 loop: CATWTVQETQYF. CDR3 in DNA: TGTGCCACATGGACAGTACAAGAGACCCAGTACTTC.

This clone was observed a few times. The chain recombines TRBV5-4 with TRBJ1-6, with D tentatively TRBD1 (6 bases). This CDR3 is 17 amino acids long. CDR1 SGHNT and CDR2 YYREEE come from the germline V gene (reference sequence). Trimming removed 0 bases from V and 8 bases from J, with 18 bases in between. The CDR3 sequence: CASSLAVAGAIDSPLHF. The CDR3 DNA follows: TGTGCCAGCAGCTTGGCCGTGGCAGGGGCGATAGATTCACCCCTCCACTTT.

The J gene is TRBJ2-1, the V gene TRBV7-9; D gene unclear. Trimming took off 5 bases at V and 6 bases at J, with 17 bases between the two ends. The CDR3 has 15 amino acids. Per germline, CDR1 SEHNR and CDR2 FQNEAQ (reference sequence). The CDR3 is CASSVTSTPGNEQFF. CDR3 nucleotides: TGTGCCAGCAGCGTTACATCTACCCCGGGCAATGAGCAGTTCTTC.

Worth noting for this clone: Other DNA variants within this sample encode the same CDR3. The chain has TRBV19 and TRBJ1-5; D not certain. This CDR3 region has 13 residues. CDR1 is LNHDA, CDR2 SQIVND, per germline (reference sequence). Trimming shortened V by 5 bases and J by 2 bases, and 7 bases separated the two germline ends. In nucleotides, the CDR3 is TGTGCCAGTAGTGGAACCGGCAATCAGCCCCAGCATTTT. This codes for CASSGTGNQPQHF.

V and J are TRBV30 and TRBJ2-7, with D perhaps matching TRBD1 (6 bases). Germline V gives CDR1 GTSNPN, CDR2 SVGIG (reference sequence). Trimming left V 4 bases short and J 0 bases short, with 16 bases between. The CDR3 consists of 15 residues. CDR3 amino acids: CAWTQRGHHSYEQYF. The CDR3 region has the DNA TGTGCCTGGACCCAAAGGGGACACCACTCCTACGAGCAGTACTTC.

The V and J genes are TRBV29-1 and TRBJ2-2; TRBD1 is a possible D gene (6 bases). The CDR3 consists of 13 residues. Trimming left V 6 bases short and J 1 base short, with 9 bases between. Germline-derived CDR1 and CDR2 are SQVTM and ANQGSEA. The CDR3 loop is CSVRGQNTGELFF. The DNA for the CDR3 is TGCAGCGTGAGGGGACAGAACACCGGGGAGCTGTTTTTT.

Note on this clone: Other nucleotide sequences in the sample specify the same CDR3. This chain joins TRBV7-9 and TRBJ2-1, with D perhaps matching TRBD2 (5 bases). Germline CDR1 is SEHNR and CDR2 is FQNEAQ (reference sequence). Between the trimmed V and J ends, which lost 3 bases and 6 bases, there was a span of 6 bases. This CDR3 comprises 12 residues. CDR3 in amino acids: CASSLGSNEQFF. As DNA, the CDR3 is TGTGCCAGCAGCTTGGGGAGCAATGAGCAGTTCTTC.

The chain joins TRBV21-1 to TRBJ2-7; the DNA was not compared with TRBD2, the D call given in the table. TRBV21-1 is deemed a pseudogene. There are 15 residues in the CDR3. The DNA for the CDR3 is TGTGCCAGCAGCATAGGACTAGCGGGGCCTTTCGAGCAGTACTTC. Translating it yields CASSIGLAGPFEQYF.

This clone was counted a single time. The chain has TRBV5-1 and TRBJ2-6, with a possible D match to TRBD1 (5 bases). The CDR3 is 16 residues long. Germline-derived CDR1 and CDR2 are SGHRS and YFSETQ. Trimming removed 7 bases from V and 0 bases from J, with 14 bases in between. CDR3 protein: CASSADTSSGANVLTF. In DNA form, the CDR3 reads TGCGCCAGCTCCGCGGACACCAGCTCTGGGGCCAACGTCCTGACTTTC.

V is TRBV7-2 and J is TRBJ2-5; a weak D match, TRBD2 (5 bases). V lost 6 bases and J 9 bases, leaving 17 bases between the germline ends. The CDR3 loop spans 13 amino acids. Germline V gene sequence: CDR1 SGHTA, CDR2 FQGNSA. CDR3 protein: CASSQIPSGSQYF. In DNA form, the CDR3 reads TGTGCCAGCAGTCAAATCCCATCGGGGTCCCAGTACTTC.